Described below is a single TCR beta chain sequence and its context. Germline assignment: CDR1 MNHNS and CDR2 SASEGT. There are 16 residues in the CDR3. V gave up 0 bases and J gave up 6 bases, with 15 bases separating them. The record originates from a study of cytomegalovirus exposure and HLA in healthy donors. Study overall: Clustering assigned 70% to 90% of the approximately 400 genotyped donors to the Caucasian-associated ancestry cluster.

Primers: 60 Vbeta forward and 13 Jbeta reverse. Profiled with immunoSEQ multiplex PCR; TCRdb holds only in-frame clones, not every one. The repertoire consists of approximately 180,000 clones, with roughly 81% occurring once and the leading ten covering around 5%. The genes are TRBV6-1 and TRBJ1-5; D uncertain. The sequence came from a girl aged 5 to 17 in good health and CMV-seropositive. The specimen sequenced was PBMCs. The CDR3 sequence is CASSEALASSGQPQHF. DNA for the CDR3: TGTGCCAGCAGTGAAGCGCTGGCCTCCTCAGGTCAGCCCCAGCATTTT.